The 20 T cell receptor beta chains given below trace back to one sample, sequenced in a study of cytomegalovirus exposure and HLA in healthy donors. The PCR made use of 60 Vbeta and 13 Jbeta primers. Sequencing was performed with immunoSEQ multiplex PCR; in TCRdb, only in-frame clones are kept and a portion is missing. The data show some 180,000 clones, with roughly 13% seen just once and approximately 8.3% held by the top ten. Material: PBMCs. Receptor source: a man over 45 in good health and CMV-seropositive.

The chain recombines TRBV29-1 with TRBJ1-5; 7 bases are a match to TRBD1. This CDR3 spans 14 amino acids. With 7 bases clipped from V and 0 bases from J, the junction kept 6 bases outside the gene matches. Per the germline V gene, CDR1 is SQVTM and CDR2 is ANQGSEA. CDR3 sequence: CSAGNRGSNQPQHF. The CDR3 coding sequence is TGCAGCGCTGGGAACAGGGGTAGCAATCAGCCCCAGCATTTT.

This clone was seen a few times. The chain uses TRBV10-3 and TRBJ1-3, with D maybe TRBD1 (5 bases). Germline loops: CDR1 ENHRY, CDR2 SYGVKD. Trimming cost V 0 bases and J 5 bases, with 8 bases left between them. The CDR3 loop spans 14 amino acids. The CDR3 DNA is TGTGCCATCAGTGAGTCGGGACTGAGAAACACCATATATTTT. Translating gives CAISESGLRNTIYF.

The genes are TRBV7-9 and TRBJ1-1; D possibly corresponds to TRBD1 (6 bases). CDR3 length equals 12 residues. CDR1 SEHNR and CDR2 FQNEAQ come from the germline V gene (reference sequence). V was cut by 1 base and J by 8 bases, with 8 bases left in between. CDR3: CASSLVGAEAFF. Here the CDR3 DNA reads TGTGCCAGCAGCTTAGTGGGGGCAGAAGCTTTCTTT.

This clone was seen more than once but under ten times. The chain carries TRBV6-6 and TRBJ2-2; tentatively, D is TRBD2 (5 bases). V was pared by 2 bases and J by 4 bases, with 8 bases between. Germline V lookup: CDR1 MNHNY, CDR2 SVGAGI (reference sequence). CDR3 length: 14 amino acids. CDR3 region: CASSYRGSTGELFF. The CDR3 bases are TGTGCCAGCAGTTACCGGGGAAGCACCGGGGAGCTGTTTTTT.

The chain recombines TRBV25-1 with TRBJ2-1; TRBD1 aligns across 7 bases. After removal of 8 bases from V and 4 bases from J, the junction contained 5 bases not matched to a gene. The CDR3 is 13 amino acids. Germline V gene lookup returns CDR1 MGHDK and CDR2 SYGVNS. The CDR3 sequence: CASGTENYNEQFF. DNA of the CDR3: TGTGCCAGCGGGACAGAGAATTACAATGAGCAGTTCTTC.

This clone was counted between two and nine times. J is TRBJ1-4 and V is TRBV5-4, with a weak D call TRBD1 (5 bases). CDR3 length: 16 residues. Trimming removed 4 bases from V and 8 bases from J, with 21 bases in between. In germline, CDR1 is SGHNT, CDR2 YYREEE (reference sequence). The CDR3 loop is CASSTGRGGGGEKLFF. CDR3 coding DNA: TGTGCCAGCAGCACAGGTCGGGGCGGGGGTGGGGAAAAACTGTTTTTT.

There are a few counts of this clone. J is TRBJ2-1 and V is TRBV19, with 16 nucleotides matching TRBD2. V gave up 2 bases and J gave up 8 bases; unmatched junction bases: 6. From germline, CDR1 is LNHDA and CDR2 SQIVND (reference sequence). CDR3 size: 17 residues. DNA for the CDR3: TGTGCCAGTAGTATAATGGGGACTAGCGGGGGGGCCTATGAGCAGTTCTTC. This gives the protein CASSIMGTSGGAYEQFF.

Turning to this clone: This same CDR3 is encoded by further DNA sequences in the sample. The rearrangement links TRBV5-1 to TRBJ1-1, with no clear D. The CDR3 contains 14 residues. Trimming took 2 bases from V and 0 from J, leaving 8 bases between them. CDR1 SGHRS and CDR2 YFSETQ come from the germline V gene. The CDR3 sequence: CASSLTGMNTEAFF. The CDR3 DNA reads TGCGCCAGCAGCTTAACGGGAATGAACACTGAAGCTTTCTTT.

This clone has a single count. The V and J genes are TRBV6-6 and TRBJ2-3; 11 bases line up with TRBD2. Per the germline V gene, CDR1 is MNHNY and CDR2 is SVGAGI (reference sequence). The CDR3 runs 14 residues. The V gene end was trimmed by 8 bases and the J gene end by 5 bases; junction bases not matched to a gene: 6. CDR3 in amino acids: CASVLAGGGDTQYF. The CDR3 nucleotides are TGTGCCAGCGTATTAGCGGGGGGGGGAGATACGCAGTATTTT.

The CDR3 region is CASSWTGGFNEQFF. In DNA, the CDR3 is TGTGCCAGCAGTTGGACGGGGGGCTTCAATGAGCAGTTCTTC. V is TRBV14 and J is TRBJ2-1, with a weak D call TRBD2 (7 bases). The CDR3 runs to 14 residues. The V gene's germline CDR1 is SGHDN and CDR2 FVKESK. V was pared by 6 bases and J by 6 bases, with 15 bases between.

This clone was counted a few times. The V call is TRBV27, the J call TRBJ2-7, with 7 bases identical to TRBD2. CDR1 is MNHEY and CDR2 is SMNVEV in the germline V gene (reference sequence). V dropped 6 bases and J dropped 6; count of bases not matched to a gene: 8. The CDR3 sequence is 13 residues long. In nucleotides, the CDR3 is TGTGCCAGCAGGACTAGCCTTACCCTCGAGCAGTACTTC. Translated: CASRTSLTLEQYF.

This clone has just a few counts. The chain is built from TRBV9 and TRBJ1-4, with 7 bases lining up with TRBD1. This CDR3 has 15 residues. Germline-derived CDR1 and CDR2 are SGDLS and YYNGEE. The junction had 11 bases not matched to a gene; V was cut back by 4 bases and J by 8 bases. In nucleotides, the CDR3 is TGTGCCAGCAGCCCTCTAGGACAGGAGGGGGAAAAACTGTTTTTT. This translates into CASSPLGQEGEKLFF.

This clone was observed a handful of times. CDR3 residues: CASSLGSSGNEQYF. The CDR3 DNA sequence: TGTGCCAGCAGCTTAGGTAGTAGCGGGAACGAGCAGTACTTC. This chain links TRBV11-3 with TRBJ2-7, with 8 bases that match TRBD2. With V trimmed by 1 base and J by 5 bases, 4 bases remained unmatched. CDR1 is SGHNT and CDR2 is YENEEA in the germline V gene. The CDR3 sequence is 14 residues long.

The V gene is TRBV25-1, the J gene TRBJ1-3, with D hard to call. This CDR3 spans 14 amino acids. V was clipped by 2 bases and J by 2 bases, with 7 bases between them. Germline assignment: CDR1 MGHDK and CDR2 SYGVNS. The CDR3 loop reads CASSEGRPGNTIYF. For the CDR3, the DNA is TGTGCCAGCAGTGAAGGCAGGCCTGGAAACACCATATATTTT.

V gene TRBV27 combines with J gene TRBJ2-1; D is unclear. Germline V gene lookup returns CDR1 MNHEY and CDR2 SMNVEV (reference sequence). This CDR3 has 14 amino acids. The germline V and J ends were trimmed by 3 bases and 0 bases, with 6 bases remaining between them. CDR3 DNA: TGTGCCAGCAGTTTCCCCAACTCCTACAATGAGCAGTTCTTC. Translated, it gives CASSFPNSYNEQFF.

This clone was seen a handful of times. The chain joins TRBV12-5 to TRBJ2-2, with 8 bases aligning to TRBD1. V shed 6 bases and J 1 base; nucleotides not matched to a gene: 4. Germline V gene sequence: CDR1 LGHNT, CDR2 FRNRAP. This CDR3 contains 15 residues. CDR3 loop: CASGAGQGNTGELFF. CDR3 DNA sequence: TGTGCTAGTGGCGCCGGACAGGGGAACACCGGGGAGCTGTTTTTT.

The chain combines TRBV7-9 with TRBJ1-1; D may be TRBD1 (5 bases). V lost 1 base and J 5 bases, leaving 14 bases between the germline ends. Germline V gene lookup returns CDR1 SEHNR and CDR2 FQNEAQ (reference sequence). This CDR3 spans 15 amino acids. The DNA for the CDR3 is TGTGCCAGCAGCTTAGGGACACCTAAAGGAACTGAAGCTTTCTTT. Residues: CASSLGTPKGTEAFF.

The gene calls are TRBV7-2 and TRBJ1-1; 9 bases are a match to TRBD1. The length of the CDR3 is 14 residues. The junction had 5 bases not matched to a gene; V was cut back by 4 bases and J by 5 bases. The germline gives CDR1 SGHTA, CDR2 FQGNSA. CDR3: CASSSGTGWTEAFF. The CDR3 DNA reads TGTGCCAGCAGCTCCGGGACAGGGTGGACTGAAGCTTTCTTT.

This clone was seen a few times. The chain recombines TRBV6-5 with TRBJ2-1; 9 bases align to TRBD1. This CDR3 has 15 residues. J gave up 7 bases and V 6 bases, and 10 bases lay outside the gene matches. Germline-derived CDR1 and CDR2 are MNHEY and SVGAGI. The CDR3 DNA reads as TGTGCCAGCAGAAACAGGGGGCCCCGACGTAATGAGCAGTTCTTC. Translating it yields CASRNRGPRRNEQFF.

CDR3 coding DNA: TGTGCCAGCAAACAGGCTGGCACAGATACGCAGTATTTT. It yields the protein CASKQAGTDTQYF. The V call is TRBV6-4, the J call TRBJ2-3, with a possible D match to TRBD1 (5 bases). The CDR3 contains 13 residues. Trimming shortened V by 7 bases and J by 1 base, and 9 bases separated the two germline ends. Germline CDR1 and CDR2: MRHNA and SNTAGT.